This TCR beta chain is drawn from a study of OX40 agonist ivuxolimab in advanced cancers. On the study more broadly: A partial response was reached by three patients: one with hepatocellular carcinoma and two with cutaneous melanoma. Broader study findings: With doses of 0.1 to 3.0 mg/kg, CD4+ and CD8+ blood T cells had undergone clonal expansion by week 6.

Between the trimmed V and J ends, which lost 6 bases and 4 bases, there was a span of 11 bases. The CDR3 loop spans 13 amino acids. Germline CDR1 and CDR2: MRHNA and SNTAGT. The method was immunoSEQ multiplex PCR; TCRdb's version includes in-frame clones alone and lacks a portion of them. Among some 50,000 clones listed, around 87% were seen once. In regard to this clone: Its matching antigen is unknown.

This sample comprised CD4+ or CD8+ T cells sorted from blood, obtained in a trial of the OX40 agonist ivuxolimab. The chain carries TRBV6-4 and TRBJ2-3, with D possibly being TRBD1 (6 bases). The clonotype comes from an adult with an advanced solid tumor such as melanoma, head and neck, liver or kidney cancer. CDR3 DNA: TGTGCCAGCAGACGGACAGTCTCAGATACGCAGTATTTT. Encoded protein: CASRRTVSDTQYF.